Each of the 17 T cell receptor beta chains below was sequenced from the same sample in a study of liver allograft versus peripheral blood T cells. In the study overall: Transplanted livers and recipients' peripheral blood had their T cell receptor repertoires compared.

TCRdb re-derived calls from the reads in MiXCR, one entry per CDR3 protein. The data show 15,000 or so distinct CDR3 sequences, 25% to 30% seen once. These receptors were obtained from a human patient who had a liver transplant. The T cells may partly be graft donor cells.

The rearrangement joins TRBV7-3 to TRBJ2-1; no definite D call. The germline CDR1 and CDR2 sequences are SGHTA and FQGTGA. CDR3 length: 15 amino acids. V lost 0 bases and J 8 bases, leaving 14 bases between the germline ends. The CDR3 DNA sequence: TGTGCCAGCAGCTTAACCCTCGCGAGTGTCGATGAGCAGTTCTTC. Translating it yields CASSLTLASVDEQFF.

This clonotype came up a few times. J is TRBJ1-5 and V is TRBV6-1; 7 nucleotides match TRBD1. The CDR3 sequence is 14 residues long. With 4 bases clipped from V and 5 bases from J, the junction kept 5 bases outside the gene matches. The germline CDR1 and CDR2 sequences are MNHNS and SASEGT. The CDR3 region is CASSVPGGDQPQHF. CDR3 in DNA: TGTGCCAGCAGTGTTCCAGGGGGGGATCAGCCCCAGCATTTT.

This clonotype is categorized as medium-sized. The chain recombines TRBV29-1 with TRBJ2-7; no clear D. The germline CDR1 and CDR2 sequences are SQVTM and ANQGSEA. V was cut by 4 bases and J by 6 bases, with 10 bases left in between. The length of the CDR3 is 11 residues. CDR3 nucleotide sequence: TGCAGCGTTGCGAGTGAGACCGAGCAGTACTTC. Residues: CSVASETEQYF.

By share of the sample, this clonotype is medium-sized. J is TRBJ2-5 and V is TRBV29-1; no clear D. The V and J ends lost 3 bases and 13 bases respectively, with 21 bases between them. Germline lookup yields CDR1 SQVTM and CDR2 ANQGSEA. The CDR3 length is 13 residues. CDR3: CSVDAETEFIRYF. The DNA of the CDR3 is TGCAGCGTTGATGCCGAAACTGAGTTTATTCGGTACTTC.

This clonotype is termed medium-sized. This sequence joins TRBV18 and TRBJ2-7, with 12 bases identical to TRBD2. The germline V gene encodes CDR1 KGHSH and CDR2 LQKENI. The CDR3 contains 14 residues. V gave up 4 bases and J gave up 5 bases; unmatched junction bases: 3. CDR3 in amino acids: CASSQGLAGNEQYF. DNA of the CDR3: TGTGCCAGCTCACAAGGACTAGCGGGAAACGAGCAGTACTTC.

In this sample, this clonotype is medium-sized. This chain's CDR3 is CASRLAGDEQFF. In DNA, the CDR3 is TGTGCCAGCAGACTAGCGGGAGATGAGCAGTTCTTC. The rearrangement links TRBV6-1 to TRBJ2-1; 11 nucleotides line up with TRBD2. Unmatched junction bases numbered 0, after V lost 6 bases and J lost 8 bases. CDR1 and CDR2 (germline): MNHNS, SASEGT. The CDR3 is 12 residues long.

This clonotype is medium-sized within its sample. The J gene is TRBJ2-3, the V gene TRBV6-1; 9 bases map to TRBD1. Trimming at V came to 2 bases and at J to 3 bases, leaving 12 bases not matched to a gene. The CDR3 runs 18 residues. Per the germline V gene, CDR1 is MNHNS and CDR2 is SASEGT. CDR3 bases: TGTGCCAGCAGTGAACTTGTTGTGGGACAGGGTTGGACAGATACGCAGTATTTT. Amino acids: CASSELVVGQGWTDTQYF.

The chain uses TRBV6-2 or TRBV6-3 and TRBJ2-1; TRBD1 might be the D (5 bases). This CDR3 has 18 residues. The germline V gene has CDR1 MNHEY and CDR2 SVGEGT. Between the trimmed V and J ends, which lost 2 bases and 8 bases, there was a span of 25 bases. The CDR3 nucleotides read TGTGCCAGCAGTTACGATAGCCCGACAGTTAAAGGGCAGGATGAGCAGTTCTTC. This sequence encodes CASSYDSPTVKGQDEQFF.

This clonotype was observed at least ten times. The V gene is TRBV27, the J gene TRBJ1-2; 9 nucleotides agree with TRBD1. V gave up 4 bases and J gave up 3 bases; unmatched junction bases: 12. Germline CDR1 is MNHEY and CDR2 is SMNVEV (reference sequence). CDR3 length: 17 amino acids. The CDR3 is CASSSLSGTGIYYGYTF. DNA of the CDR3: TGTGCCAGCAGTTCGTTATCCGGGACAGGGATTTACTATGGCTACACCTTC.

The genes are TRBV7-9 and TRBJ2-7; 13 positions agree with TRBD2. The junction had 12 bases not matched to a gene; V was cut back by 6 bases and J by 10 bases. The V gene's germline CDR1 is SEHNR and CDR2 FQNEAQ (reference sequence). The CDR3 totals 15 residues. CDR3 sequence (DNA): TGTGCCAGCAGTCGGGGTAGGACTAGCGGGGGAGAACAGTACTTC. It translates to CASSRGRTSGGEQYF.

The rearrangement uses TRBV6-5 and TRBJ2-3, with D possibly TRBD2 on 5 matching bases. The V end was cut by 0 bases, the J end by 3 bases, with 7 bases between. Germline values: CDR1 MNHEY, CDR2 SVGAGI. CDR3 length: 14 amino acids. The CDR3 bases are TGTGCCAGCAGTTACTCGGGAGAAACAGATACGCAGTATTTT. Translation gives CASSYSGETDTQYF.

This clonotype occurred a few times. The CDR3 reads CASSTDTTNEKLFF. The DNA for the CDR3 is TGTGCCAGCAGCACCGATACAACTAATGAAAAACTGTTTTTT. The chain joins TRBV5-6 to TRBJ1-4; D not resolved. The CDR3 totals 14 residues. Germline V gene data show CDR1 as SGHDT and CDR2 as YYEEEE. V was cut by 4 bases and J by 0 bases, with 7 bases left in between.

This sequence joins TRBV10-3 and TRBJ1-6; D is unresolved. Germline values: CDR1 ENHRY, CDR2 SYGVKD. The V end lost 5 bases, the J end lost 13 bases, and 18 bases lay between the germline ends. The CDR3 has 14 residues. The CDR3 here is CAISSSGESQPLHF. The DNA for the CDR3 is TGTGCCATCAGTTCATCAGGAGAGTCTCAGCCCCTCCACTTT.

This clonotype was seen a handful of times. V and J are TRBV20-1 and TRBJ2-2, with D perhaps TRBD2 (5 bases). The CDR3 runs 13 residues. The V gene lost 3 bases and the J gene lost 1 base, with 6 bases spanning the gap. The germline V gene encodes CDR1 DFQATT and CDR2 SNEGSKA (reference sequence). CDR3: CSASGENTGELFF. The CDR3, as DNA: TGCAGTGCTAGCGGGGAGAACACCGGGGAGCTGTTTTTT.

By share, this clonotype counts as medium-sized (0.01 to 0.1%). V and J are TRBV29-1 and TRBJ2-3; D not resolved. Trimming left V 6 bases short and J 0 bases short, with 10 bases between. The CDR3 is 13 residues long. Germline V gives CDR1 SQVTM, CDR2 ANQGSEA. CDR3 residues: CSVKNSSTDTQYF. The CDR3 nucleotides are TGCAGCGTCAAAAACTCTAGCACAGATACGCAGTATTTT.

By share of the sample, this clonotype is medium-sized (0.01 to 0.1%). The chain carries TRBV18 and TRBJ2-6, with 8 bases lining up with TRBD1. The length of the CDR3 is 15 residues. With V trimmed by 4 bases and J by 2 bases, 1 base remained unmatched. Germline CDR1 reads KGHSH; CDR2 reads LQKENI. CDR3 coding DNA: TGTGCCAGCTCACAACAGGGGGCTGGGGCCAACGTCCTGACTTTC. Translation: CASSQQGAGANVLTF.

A remark on this clonotype: At one end the junction does not follow the germline gene, possibly because of a read error. The chain uses TRBV12-3 or TRBV12-4 and TRBJ1-1, with D maybe TRBD1 (5 bases). The CDR3 is 14 residues long. CDR3 amino acids: CASSSGLTNTEAYF. As DNA, the CDR3 is TGTGCCAGCAGTTCGGGACTGACGAACACTGAAGCTTACTTT.